Below, one T cell receptor beta chain is given with its context. These data are taken from a study of blood T cell repertoires in COVID-19. TCRdb's table, derived via immunoSEQ multiplex PCR, lists solely in-frame clones and lacks some. The table includes approximately 220,000 clones, around 91% detected once. Germline assignment: CDR1 SQVTM and CDR2 ANQGSEA. Trimming shortened V by 3 bases and J by 5 bases, and 22 bases separated the two germline ends. The CDR3 totals 16 residues. The sequenced material came from PBMCs or T cells enriched from blood (not recorded which). The sequence was obtained from a man under 40 who had been exposed to COVID-19. The chain carries TRBV29-1 and TRBJ2-5, with D perhaps matching TRBD1 (6 bases). The CDR3 sequence: CSVDLTGGGVGETQYF. The CDR3 DNA follows: TGCAGCGTTGATCTGACTGGGGGCGGAGTGGGCGAGACCCAGTACTTC. Complete variable domain (other parts from reference TRBV29-1 and TRBJ2-5): SAVISQKPSRDICQRGTSLTIQCQVDSQVTMMFWYRQQPGQSLTLIATANQGSEATYESGFVIDKFPISRPNLTFSTLTVSNMSPEDSSIYLCSVDLTGGGVGETQYFGPGTRLLVL.